The sequence of this T cell receptor (beta chain) was determined in a study of blood T cell repertoires in COVID-19. The overall study: Acute and convalescent COVID-19 specimens originated in the United States, Italy and Spain.

Germline lookup yields CDR1 SGHVS and CDR2 FQNEAQ. The CDR3 loop spans 13 amino acids. Trimming removed 4 bases from V and 4 bases from J, with 10 bases in between. Per the original data handling: For nucleated cells, counts were estimated from reference gene primer amplification. This table comes from immunoSEQ multiplex PCR, and its TCRdb copy is limited to in-frame clones, with some not included. V and J calls and clone size are those listed in that table; D and trimming were worked out from the DNA. The table shows 40,000 to 60,000 clones, with approximately 70% occurring only once. Sequenced input: peripheral blood. The sequence was collected from a woman in her sixties or seventies with acute or convalescent COVID-19. The chain carries TRBV7-8 and TRBJ1-2, with a tentative D call TRBD1 (5 bases). The CDR3 reads CASSSRVVYGYTF. The CDR3 DNA sequence: TGTGCCAGCAGCTCCAGGGTAGTCTATGGCTACACCTTC.